This T cell receptor (beta chain) comes out of a study of T cell responses to AZD1222 COVID-19 vaccine. Study-wide results and limits: Females made up more of the donors, who were largely white British, and clonal diversity may have come out too low.

Clones were sequenced by immunoSEQ multiplex PCR, and TCRdb holds only the in-frame ones, with some missing. Of about 85,000 clones listed, roughly 90% were seen once; the top ten hold around 6.7%. The CDR3 loop spans 14 amino acids. Per the germline V gene, CDR1 is MDHEN and CDR2 is SYDVKM. With 3 bases removed from V and 5 bases from J, the gap between germline ends came to 10 bases. Remarks on this clone: What it binds is unknown.

The clonotype comes from an adult in good health. The J gene is TRBJ2-2, the V gene TRBV28; D unclear. The sequenced sample was peripheral blood, obtained on day 0 of AZD1222 vaccination. The CDR3 DNA reads as TGTGCCAGCAGTTTTTTGCGGTCGACCGGGGAGCTGTTTTTT. Translated, it gives CASSFLRSTGELFF.